The present entry profiles one TCR beta chain with its context. Its target is not known. This record belongs to a study of cytomegalovirus exposure and HLA in healthy donors. Study findings and constraints: Overall, roughly 160 TCR beta chains were annotated as cytomegalovirus-associated.

The PCR contained 60 Vbeta and 13 Jbeta primers. TCRdb keeps only in-frame clones here, not all; method: immunoSEQ multiplex PCR. Its table lists about 200,000 clones. This CDR3 has 15 amino acids. Trimming pared 6 bases from V and 3 bases from J, leaving 14 bases between. CDR1 is MGHRA and CDR2 is YSYEKL in the germline V gene. The TCR was taken from a boy under 18 in good health and CMV-seronegative. The sample was PBMCs. The rearrangement links TRBV4-1 to TRBJ2-2; D might be TRBD2 (6 bases). The CDR3 loop reads CASRRGVGDTGELFF. Written as DNA, the CDR3 is TGCGCCAGCAGGCGCGGGGTAGGGGACACCGGGGAGCTGTTTTTT.